This T cell receptor (beta chain) was observed in a study of blood T cell repertoires in COVID-19. The V gene's germline CDR1 is SEHNR and CDR2 FQNEAQ (reference sequence). The germline V and J ends were trimmed by 0 bases and 6 bases, with 8 bases remaining between them. This CDR3 is built from 13 residues. Generated by immunoSEQ multiplex PCR, the TCRdb table keeps only in-frame clones and is missing some. Found here are about 190,000 clones, about nine tenths of them singletons; the top ten hold 6.7%. Sequencing was done on a sample of peripheral blood. The receptor was derived from a man aged 35 to 55 with acute or convalescent COVID-19. This chain connects TRBV7-9 to TRBJ1-1; D remains ambiguous. In nucleotides, the CDR3 is TGTGCCAGCAGCTTAGCCCGGGAATCTGAAGCTTTCTTT. Protein product: CASSLARESEAFF.